This record covers a single TCR beta chain. These data are taken from a study of OX40 agonist ivuxolimab in advanced cancers. The trim removed 4 bases at V and 0 bases at J, leaving 8 bases unmatched. The CDR3 has 18 residues. Looked up from germline, CDR1 is MNHNS and CDR2 is SASEGT. Data came from immunoSEQ multiplex PCR; TCRdb stores just in-frame clones and leaves some out. The sample has over 150,000 clones, 90% to 95% seen once. This TCR came from an adult with an advanced solid tumor such as melanoma, head and neck, liver or kidney cancer. The chain uses TRBV6-1 and TRBJ1-6; 8 positions agree with TRBD1. The sample was CD4+ or CD8+ T cells sorted from blood, taken in a trial of the OX40 agonist ivuxolimab. In DNA form, the CDR3 reads TGTGCCAGCAGTGCGGGACAGGCCCGGGGCTCCTATAATTCACCCCTCCACTTT. Translated, it gives CASSAGQARGSYNSPLHF.